This T cell receptor beta chain was obtained from a study of blood T cells in healthy people across ages. Points from the study as a whole: A strong correlation was found between TCR beta diversity and the percentage of naive T cells. Fewer expanded clones and more diversity marked long-lived versus aged donors.

A word on this clonotype: Its matching antigen is unknown.

Trimming cost V 4 bases and J 5 bases; bases outside gene matches: 3. Germline CDR1 reads SEHNR; CDR2 reads FQNEAQ (reference sequence). This CDR3 contains 13 residues. A sample-barcoded 5' primer and a J-beta primer mix were used in a second PCR of about 7 to 11 cycles. A tag from a template-switch adaptor with 12 random nucleotides marked each cDNA molecule. Via MiXCR, TCRdb re-called the 5' RACE reads, giving one row per CDR3 protein. The sample records more than 650,000 distinct CDR3 sequences, 22% being singletons. Sample: blood. This clonotype was sampled from an older man in good health. The chain links TRBV7-9 to TRBJ2-3, with 7 bases fitting TRBD2. CDR3 DNA sequence: TGTGCCAGCAGCTGGGAGGGACTAGATACGCAGTATTTT. Translating it yields CASSWEGLDTQYF.